One and the same sample provided the 29 T cell receptor beta chains below, sequenced in a study of control samples from healthy donors and cancer patients. Assay used: immunoSEQ multiplex PCR; TCRdb lists only in-frame clones, some missing. Found here are some 200,000 clones, 91% of them singletons; the top ten hold about 1.6%. Sequenced material: blood. The origin of the receptors is a woman aged 30 to 39 in good health.

The chain employs TRBV29-1 and TRBJ2-7; weak D call: TRBD1 (5 bases). Germline V CDR1 and CDR2: SQVTM, ANQGSEA. The CDR3 covers 11 residues. The germline V and J ends were trimmed by 5 bases and 7 bases, with 12 bases remaining between them. The CDR3 nucleotides read TGCAGCGTTCAGGGCATGGGAGAGCAGTACTTC. Residues: CSVQGMGEQYF.

The chain carries TRBV30 and TRBJ2-1; D remains unclear. Germline V gene sequence: CDR1 GTSNPN, CDR2 SVGIG (reference sequence). Trimming pared 0 bases from V and 4 bases from J, leaving 10 bases between. This CDR3 is built from 14 residues. The CDR3 loop reads CAWSVWSGYNEQFF. CDR3 bases: TGTGCCTGGAGTGTCTGGTCTGGGTACAATGAGCAGTTCTTC. Looking up the rest from reference TRBV30 and TRBJ2-1 gives the full variable domain: SQTIHQWPATLVQPVGSPLSLECTVEGTSNPNLYWYRQAAGRGLQLLFYSVGIGQISSEVPQNLSASRPQDRQFILSSKKLLLSDSGFYLCAWSVWSGYNEQFFGPGTRLTVL.

This clone came up a few times. V usage is TRBV6-1 and J usage is TRBJ1-6; TRBD1 aligns across 10 bases. V lost 4 bases to trimming and J lost 0 bases; unmatched junction nucleotides: 3. CDR1 and CDR2 from the germline V gene are MNHNS and SASEGT. This CDR3 spans 17 amino acids. The CDR3 bases are TGTGCCAGCAGTGGGGACAGGGGAAGCTCCTATAATTCACCCCTCCACTTT. Translating gives CASSGDRGSSYNSPLHF.

This chain links TRBV7-9 with TRBJ1-4, with D possibly TRBD1 on 6 matching bases. Per germline, CDR1 SEHNR and CDR2 FQNEAQ (reference sequence). Trimming took off 4 bases at V and 7 bases at J, with 13 bases between the two ends. The CDR3 is made up of 14 amino acids. CDR3 residues: CASSSTGSGEKLFF. The CDR3 bases are TGTGCCAGCAGCTCCACAGGGAGTGGTGAAAAACTGTTTTTT.

The chain joins TRBV3-1 (or the pseudogene TRBV3-2) to TRBJ2-5; 8 nucleotides align to TRBD1. CDR1 is LGHDT, CDR2 YNNKEL, per germline (reference sequence). This CDR3 region has 14 residues. The trim removed 2 bases at V and 1 base at J, leaving 0 bases unmatched. The CDR3 protein is CASSQTGGQETQYF. The CDR3 region has the DNA TGTGCCAGCAGCCAAACAGGGGGCCAAGAGACCCAGTACTTC.

The V and J genes are TRBV16 and TRBJ1-1, with 7 bases fitting TRBD1. Per germline, CDR1 KGHSY and CDR2 FQNENV. The ends lost 5 bases at V and 0 bases at J; junction bases unmatched: 3. CDR3 size: 14 residues. The CDR3 DNA follows: TGTGCCAGCAGCGAGACAGGGCTGAACACTGAAGCTTTCTTT. Translation: CASSETGLNTEAFF.

This clone was detected a few times. CDR3 sequence reads: CASSEFEGGGNTIYF. CDR3 DNA: TGTGCCAGCAGTGAATTTGAAGGGGGCGGAAACACCATATATTTT. V gene TRBV6-1 combines with J gene TRBJ1-3, with TRBD1 matching 7 bases. V dropped 2 bases and J dropped 4; count of bases not matched to a gene: 5. Per the germline V gene, CDR1 is MNHNS and CDR2 is SASEGT. The CDR3 has 15 residues.

The chain has TRBV19 and TRBJ2-6, with no clear D. The CDR3 runs to 15 residues. Trimming pared 1 base from V and 2 bases from J, leaving 6 bases between. Germline V CDR1 and CDR2: LNHDA, SQIVND (reference sequence). This chain's CDR3 is CASSIGAAGANVLTF. CDR3 DNA sequence: TGTGCCAGTAGTATAGGGGCAGCTGGGGCCAACGTCCTGACTTTC. The full variable domain, with the rest looked up from reference TRBV19 and TRBJ2-6, is DGGITQSPKYLFRKEGQNVTLSCEQNLNHDAMYWYRQDPGQGLRLIYYSQIVNDFQKGDIAEGYSVSREKKESFPLTVTSAQKNPTAFYLCASSIGAAGANVLTFGAGSRLTVL.

The chain recombines TRBV11-2 with TRBJ1-4; 11 positions match TRBD1. CDR3 size: 14 residues. CDR1 and CDR2 (germline): SGHAT, FQNNGV. V lost 4 bases, J lost 7 bases, and 2 bases stayed unmatched. The DNA for the CDR3 is TGTGCCAGCAGCTCGGGACAGGGGGTTGAAAAACTGTTTTTT. This sequence encodes CASSSGQGVEKLFF.

This clone was recorded a few times. The V gene is TRBV7-9, the J gene TRBJ2-2, with no clear D. The germline V gene has CDR1 SEHNR and CDR2 FQNEAQ (reference sequence). The CDR3 contains 16 residues. Trimming stripped 6 bases from V and 0 bases from J, with 14 bases between. The CDR3 DNA is TGTGCCAGCAGTTCCTCTGGGCTAGCGAACACCGGGGAGCTGTTTTTT. Its protein product is CASSSSGLANTGELFF.

This clone occurred once. The V gene is TRBV21-1, the J gene TRBJ2-3; TRBD2 is the table's D call and was not checked against the DNA. TRBV21-1 has pseudogene status. This CDR3 is built from 17 residues. DNA of the CDR3: TGTGCCAGCAGCACCCAGCGGGCCGTTGCCCGCACAGATACGCAGTATTTT. Protein sequence: CASSTQRAVARTDTQYF.

The chain combines TRBV20-1 with TRBJ2-1; 8 bases fit TRBD1. Per germline, CDR1 DFQATT and CDR2 SNEGSKA (reference sequence). The CDR3 covers 13 residues. With V trimmed by 3 bases and J by 4 bases, 2 bases remained unmatched. The CDR3 sequence: CSASTGGYNEQFF. CDR3 bases: TGCAGTGCTAGTACAGGGGGGTACAATGAGCAGTTCTTC.

V gene TRBV6-5 combines with J gene TRBJ1-1; 10 bases match TRBD1. V was pared by 6 bases and J by 2 bases, with 6 bases of the junction left unmatched. Per germline, CDR1 MNHEY and CDR2 SVGAGI. CDR3 size: 15 residues. The DNA of the CDR3 is TGTGCCAGCAGCCCGGGACAGGGGACCAACACTGAAGCTTTCTTT. Translating gives CASSPGQGTNTEAFF.

V and J are TRBV9 and TRBJ1-3; D possibly corresponds to TRBD1 (6 bases). The CDR3 length is 14 residues. CDR1 is SGDLS and CDR2 is YYNGEE in the germline V gene. The V end lost 0 bases, the J end lost 5 bases, and 9 bases lay between the germline ends. CDR3 DNA sequence: TGTGCCAGCAGCGTAGGGGACACCCGAAACACCATATATTTT. Translated, it gives CASSVGDTRNTIYF.

V gene TRBV19 combines with J gene TRBJ1-5; 8 nucleotides agree with TRBD1. V gave up 5 bases and J gave up 7 bases; unmatched junction bases: 7. The CDR3 totals 14 residues. In germline, CDR1 is LNHDA, CDR2 SQIVND (reference sequence). The CDR3 sequence is CASSDDRGGQPQHF. CDR3 sequence (DNA): TGTGCCAGTAGTGACGACAGGGGTGGACAGCCCCAGCATTTT. Using reference TRBV19 and TRBJ1-5 for the parts outside the CDR3, the full variable domain is DGGITQSPKYLFRKEGQNVTLSCEQNLNHDAMYWYRQDPGQGLRLIYYSQIVNDFQKGDIAEGYSVSREKKESFPLTVTSAQKNPTAFYLCASSDDRGGQPQHFGDGTRLSIL.

V is TRBV6-5 and J is TRBJ1-4; no definite D call. V was shortened by 6 bases and J by 5 bases, with 10 bases between the two germline ends. The CDR3 is 13 residues long. CDR1 and CDR2 (germline): MNHEY, SVGAGI. CDR3 residues: CASRRLQNEKLFF. The CDR3 nucleotides are TGTGCCAGCAGGAGACTTCAAAATGAAAAACTGTTTTTT.

This chain connects TRBV28 to TRBJ1-2; unclear D gene. CDR3 length equals 12 residues. Germline CDR1 and CDR2: MDHEN and SYDVKM. V was clipped by 6 bases and J by 4 bases, with 9 bases between them. CDR3 in DNA: TGTGCCAGCAGAGGGTCCCTCTATGGCTACACCTTC. It translates to CASRGSLYGYTF.

The DNA of the CDR3 is TGTGCCAGCAGTGAATCCAGCTCTGGAAACACCATATATTTT. The encoded protein is CASSESSSGNTIYF. The J gene is TRBJ1-3, the V gene TRBV25-1; D not certain. The CDR3 covers 14 residues. V was trimmed by 1 base and J by 0 bases, leaving 4 bases between them. Per the germline V gene, CDR1 is MGHDK and CDR2 is SYGVNS.

V and J are TRBV25-1 and TRBJ1-5; D gene unclear. V was pared by 3 bases and J by 0 bases, with 6 bases between. This CDR3 has 14 residues. Germline V gene lookup returns CDR1 MGHDK and CDR2 SYGVNS. CDR3 in amino acids: CASSDHYSNQPQHF. For the CDR3, the DNA is TGTGCCAGCAGTGATCATTATAGCAATCAGCCCCAGCATTTT.

J is TRBJ2-3 and V is TRBV6-4, with a weak D call TRBD2 (5 bases). V was trimmed by 3 bases and J by 2 bases, leaving 9 bases between them. Per the germline V gene, CDR1 is MRHNA and CDR2 is SNTAGT. CDR3 length: 14 residues. Written as DNA, the CDR3 is TGTGCCAGCAGTGAGAGGGCTCCCACAGATACGCAGTATTTT. This encodes CASSERAPTDTQYF.

The J gene is TRBJ1-1, the V gene TRBV5-1; D gene ambiguous. Germline assignment: CDR1 SGHRS and CDR2 YFSETQ. The length of the CDR3 is 14 residues. Trimming cost V 0 bases and J 2 bases, with 8 bases left between them. CDR3 sequence reads: CASSLVGGNTEAFF. The DNA of the CDR3 is TGCGCCAGCAGCTTGGTGGGAGGCAACACTGAAGCTTTCTTT. Full variable domain (remainder filled in from reference TRBV5-1 and TRBJ1-1): KAGVTQTPRYLIKTRGQQVTLSCSPISGHRSVSWYQQTPGQGLQFLFEYFSETQRNKGNFPGRFSGRQFSNSRSEMNVSTLELGDSALYLCASSLVGGNTEAFFGQGTRLTVV.

CDR3 nucleotide sequence: TGTGCCAGCTCACCACCCGGGACTAGAAATAGGAATGAGCAGTTCTTC. Translation: CASSPPGTRNRNEQFF. This chain joins TRBV18 and TRBJ2-1; TRBD2 matches 8 bases. This CDR3 is built from 16 residues. Trimming took 0 bases from V and 7 from J; bases not matched to a gene: 8. CDR1 is KGHSH and CDR2 is LQKENI in the germline V gene.

This clone appeared a few times. The chain recombines TRBV6-1 with TRBJ1-1; D remains ambiguous. This CDR3 is built from 13 residues. V was pared by 2 bases and J by 0 bases, with 4 bases between. Germline V CDR1 and CDR2: MNHNS, SASEGT. The CDR3 DNA follows: TGTGCCAGCAGTGAAATGATGAACACTGAAGCTTTCTTT. Residues: CASSEMMNTEAFF.

This rearrangement joins TRBV21-1 to TRBJ1-1. TRBV21-1 is a pseudogene. The CDR3 consists of 15 residues. The CDR3 coding sequence is TGTGCCAGCAGCAAAGTCGGACGTTCGAACACTGAAGCTTTCTTT. It translates to CASSKVGRSNTEAFF.

The chain combines TRBV12-3 or TRBV12-4 with TRBJ1-6, with D uncertain. The length of the CDR3 is 12 residues. The V end lost 3 bases, the J end lost 9 bases, and 6 bases lay between the germline ends. The CDR3 loop is CASSLLGSPLHF. In DNA form, the CDR3 reads TGTGCCAGCAGTTTGTTGGGTTCACCCCTCCACTTT.

V is TRBV9 and J is TRBJ2-3; D gene uncertain. Germline V gene lookup returns CDR1 SGDLS and CDR2 YYNGEE. This CDR3 comprises 15 residues. The germline V and J ends were trimmed by 4 bases and 0 bases, with 12 bases remaining between them. The CDR3 DNA sequence: TGTGCCAGCAGCATTGACCAAGGGAGCACAGATACGCAGTATTTT. Protein: CASSIDQGSTDTQYF.

V usage is TRBV19 and J usage is TRBJ1-2, with TRBD1 matching 7 bases. Germline CDR1 is LNHDA and CDR2 is SQIVND (reference sequence). CDR3 size: 11 residues. Trimming cost V 7 bases and J 8 bases; bases outside gene matches: 4. In DNA form, the CDR3 reads TGTGCCAGTACACAGGGGAGAGGCTACACCTTC. This translates into CASTQGRGYTF. Full variable domain (missing parts from reference TRBV19 and TRBJ1-2): DGGITQSPKYLFRKEGQNVTLSCEQNLNHDAMYWYRQDPGQGLRLIYYSQIVNDFQKGDIAEGYSVSREKKESFPLTVTSAQKNPTAFYLCASTQGRGYTFGSGTRLTVV.

This sequence joins TRBV27 and TRBJ2-5; 15 bases are a match to TRBD2. CDR3 size: 17 residues. With V trimmed by 1 base and J by 4 bases, 4 bases remained unmatched. Germline V CDR1 and CDR2: MNHEY, SMNVEV (reference sequence). The CDR3 region has the DNA TGTGCCAGCAGTTTATTTGGACTAGCGGGAGGGTTAGAGACCCAGTACTTC. Its translation: CASSLFGLAGGLETQYF.

The CDR3 nucleotides read TGTGCCTGGAGTCCGGGACTCCAAGAGACCCAGTACTTC. It codes for CAWSPGLQETQYF. The V and J genes are TRBV30 and TRBJ2-5; D may be TRBD2 (6 bases). V gave up 2 bases and J gave up 1 base, with 8 bases separating them. The CDR3 runs 13 residues. Per the germline V gene, CDR1 is GTSNPN and CDR2 is SVGIG (reference sequence).